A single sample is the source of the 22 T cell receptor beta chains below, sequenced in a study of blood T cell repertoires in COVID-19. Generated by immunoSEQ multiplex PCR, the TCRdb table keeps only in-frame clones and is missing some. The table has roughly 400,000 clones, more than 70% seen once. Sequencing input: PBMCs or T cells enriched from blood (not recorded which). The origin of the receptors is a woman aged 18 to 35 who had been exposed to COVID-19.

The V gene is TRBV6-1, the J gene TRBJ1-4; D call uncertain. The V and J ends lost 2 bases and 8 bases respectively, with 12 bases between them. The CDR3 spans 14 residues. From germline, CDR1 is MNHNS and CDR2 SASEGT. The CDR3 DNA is TGTGCCAGCAGTGAATCTGCTCTGAGGGAAAAACTGTTTTTT. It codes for CASSESALREKLFF.

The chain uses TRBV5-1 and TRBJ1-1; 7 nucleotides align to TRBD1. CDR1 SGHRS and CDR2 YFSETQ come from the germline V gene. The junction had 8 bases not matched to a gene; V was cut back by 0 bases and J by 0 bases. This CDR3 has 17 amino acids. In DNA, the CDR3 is TGCGCCAGCAGCTTGGGCCGGGACAGCCTCATGAACACTGAAGCTTTCTTT. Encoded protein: CASSLGRDSLMNTEAFF. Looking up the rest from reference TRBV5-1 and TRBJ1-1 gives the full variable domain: KAGVTQTPRYLIKTRGQQVTLSCSPISGHRSVSWYQQTPGQGLQFLFEYFSETQRNKGNFPGRFSGRQFSNSRSEMNVSTLELGDSALYLCASSLGRDSLMNTEAFFGQGTRLTVV.

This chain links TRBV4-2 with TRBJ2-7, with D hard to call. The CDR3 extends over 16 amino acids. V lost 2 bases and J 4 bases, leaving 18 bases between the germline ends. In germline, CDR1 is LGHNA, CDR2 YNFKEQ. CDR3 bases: TGTGCCAGCAGCCAACCCAAATCGGGTCCATTTTACGAGCAGTACTTC. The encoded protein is CASSQPKSGPFYEQYF.

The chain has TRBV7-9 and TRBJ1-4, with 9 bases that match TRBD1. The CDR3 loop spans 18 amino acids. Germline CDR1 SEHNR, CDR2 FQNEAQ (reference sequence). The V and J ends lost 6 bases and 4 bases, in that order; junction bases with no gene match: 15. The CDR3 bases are TGTGCCAGCAGACCAGTCGCGATCGGGACAGGGCTTAATGAAAAACTGTTTTTT. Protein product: CASRPVAIGTGLNEKLFF.

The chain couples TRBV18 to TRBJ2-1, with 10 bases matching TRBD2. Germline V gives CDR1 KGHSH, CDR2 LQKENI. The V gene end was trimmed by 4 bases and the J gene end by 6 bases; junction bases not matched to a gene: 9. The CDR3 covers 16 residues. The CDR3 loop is CASSRRTSGAGNEQFF. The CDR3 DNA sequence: TGTGCCAGCTCACGGCGGACTAGCGGAGCGGGCAATGAGCAGTTCTTC.

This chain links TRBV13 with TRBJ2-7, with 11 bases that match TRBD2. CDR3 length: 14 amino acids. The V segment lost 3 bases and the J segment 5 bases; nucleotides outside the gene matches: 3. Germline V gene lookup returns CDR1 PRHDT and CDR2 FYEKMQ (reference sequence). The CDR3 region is CASSFSGRANEQYF. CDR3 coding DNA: TGTGCCAGCAGCTTTAGCGGGAGGGCGAACGAGCAGTACTTC.

CDR3: CASSLTSAYEQYF. CDR3 DNA sequence: TGTGCCAGCAGCTTAACTAGTGCCTACGAGCAGTACTTC. The chain links TRBV7-8 to TRBJ2-7; D possibly corresponds to TRBD2 (5 bases). Germline assignment: CDR1 SGHVS and CDR2 FQNEAQ. Trimming pared 2 bases from V and 2 bases from J, leaving 7 bases between. The CDR3 length is 13 residues.

The CDR3 protein is CASSNHRGQAPLHF. CDR3 coding DNA: TGTGCCAGTTCAAACCACAGGGGGCAGGCACCCCTCCACTTT. The chain links TRBV28 to TRBJ1-6; the match to TRBD1 covers 9 bases. The germline V gene encodes CDR1 MDHEN and CDR2 SYDVKM. The CDR3 has 14 amino acids. After removal of 9 bases from V and 11 bases from J, the junction contained 11 bases not matched to a gene.

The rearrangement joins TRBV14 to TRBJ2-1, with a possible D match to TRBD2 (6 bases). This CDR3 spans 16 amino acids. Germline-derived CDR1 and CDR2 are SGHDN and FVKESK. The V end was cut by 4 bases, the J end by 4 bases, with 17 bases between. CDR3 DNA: TGTGCCAGCAGCCCCCGGGTATCTCGGGGGTACAATGAGCAGTTCTTC. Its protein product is CASSPRVSRGYNEQFF.

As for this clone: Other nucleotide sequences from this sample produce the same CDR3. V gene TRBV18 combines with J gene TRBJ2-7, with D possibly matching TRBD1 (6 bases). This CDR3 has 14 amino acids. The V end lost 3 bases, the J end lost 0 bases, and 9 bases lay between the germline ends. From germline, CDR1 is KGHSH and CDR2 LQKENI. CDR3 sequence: CASSPRDNSYEQYF. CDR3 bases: TGTGCCAGCTCACCTCGGGACAACTCCTACGAGCAGTACTTC.

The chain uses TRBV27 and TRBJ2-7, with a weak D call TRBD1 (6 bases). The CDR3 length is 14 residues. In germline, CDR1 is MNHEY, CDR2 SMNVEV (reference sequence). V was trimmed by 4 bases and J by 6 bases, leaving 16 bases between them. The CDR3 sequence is CASSSPQGKGEQYF. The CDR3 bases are TGTGCCAGCAGTTCCCCACAGGGTAAGGGCGAGCAGTACTTC.

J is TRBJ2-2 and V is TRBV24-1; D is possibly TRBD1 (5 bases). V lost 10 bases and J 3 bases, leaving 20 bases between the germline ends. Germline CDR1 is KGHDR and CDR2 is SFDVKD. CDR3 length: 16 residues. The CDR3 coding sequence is TGTGCCACTGGGTACGCAGCAGGGCCCTACACCGGGGAGCTGTTTTTT. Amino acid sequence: CATGYAAGPYTGELFF.

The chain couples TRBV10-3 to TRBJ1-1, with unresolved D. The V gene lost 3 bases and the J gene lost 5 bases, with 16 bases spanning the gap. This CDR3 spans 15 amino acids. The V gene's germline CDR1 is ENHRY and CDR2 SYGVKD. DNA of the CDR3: TGTGCCATCAGTGACACAGCCTTGGGTGGAACTGAAGCTTTCTTT. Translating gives CAISDTALGGTEAFF.

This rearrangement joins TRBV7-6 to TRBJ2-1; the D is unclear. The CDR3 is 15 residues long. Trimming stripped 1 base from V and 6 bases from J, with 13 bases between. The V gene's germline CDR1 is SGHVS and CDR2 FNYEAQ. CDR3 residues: CASSLGSKPVNEQFF. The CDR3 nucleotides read TGTGCCAGCAGCTTAGGGAGTAAACCCGTCAATGAGCAGTTCTTC.

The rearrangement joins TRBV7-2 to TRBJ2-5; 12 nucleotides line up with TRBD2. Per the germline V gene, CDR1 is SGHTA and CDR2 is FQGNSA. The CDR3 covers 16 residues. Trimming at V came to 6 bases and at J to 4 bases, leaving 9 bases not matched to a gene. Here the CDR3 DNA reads TGTGCCAGCAGTGGGCTAGCGGGGGGGCTCAGAGAGACCCAGTACTTC. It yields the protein CASSGLAGGLRETQYF. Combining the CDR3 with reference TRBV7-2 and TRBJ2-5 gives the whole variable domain GAGVSQSPSNKVTEKGKDVELRCDPISGHTALYWYRQSLGQGLEFLIYFQGNSAPDKSGLPSDRFSAERTGGSVSTLTIQRTQQEDSAVYLCASSGLAGGLRETQYFGPGTRLLVL.

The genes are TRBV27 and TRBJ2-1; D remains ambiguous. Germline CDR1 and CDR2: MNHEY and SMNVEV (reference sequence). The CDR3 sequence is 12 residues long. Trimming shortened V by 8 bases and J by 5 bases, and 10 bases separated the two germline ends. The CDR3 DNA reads TGTGCCAGCTGGTCAACACACAATGAGCAGTTCTTC. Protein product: CASWSTHNEQFF.

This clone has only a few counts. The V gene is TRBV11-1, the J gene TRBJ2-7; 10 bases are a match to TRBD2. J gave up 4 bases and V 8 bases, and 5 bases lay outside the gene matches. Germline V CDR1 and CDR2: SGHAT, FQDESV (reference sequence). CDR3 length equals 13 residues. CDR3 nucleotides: TGTGCCAGCGGACTAGCGGCTATGTACGAGCAGTACTTC. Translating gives CASGLAAMYEQYF.

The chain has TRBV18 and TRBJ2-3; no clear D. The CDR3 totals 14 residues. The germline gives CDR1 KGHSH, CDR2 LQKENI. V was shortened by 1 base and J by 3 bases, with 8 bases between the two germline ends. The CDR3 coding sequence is TGTGCCAGCTCACCACGGCCCTTAACAGATACGCAGTATTTT. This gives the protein CASSPRPLTDTQYF.

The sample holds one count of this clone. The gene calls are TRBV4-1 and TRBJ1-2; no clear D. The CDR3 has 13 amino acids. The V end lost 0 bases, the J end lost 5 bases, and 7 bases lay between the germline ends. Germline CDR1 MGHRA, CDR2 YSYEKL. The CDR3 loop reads CASSQEKLYGYTF. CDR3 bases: TGCGCCAGCAGCCAAGAAAAACTTTATGGCTACACCTTC.

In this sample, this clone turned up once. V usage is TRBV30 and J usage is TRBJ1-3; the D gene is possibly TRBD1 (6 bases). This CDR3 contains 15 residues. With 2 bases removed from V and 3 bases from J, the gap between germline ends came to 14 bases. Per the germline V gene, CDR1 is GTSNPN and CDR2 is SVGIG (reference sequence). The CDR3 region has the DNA TGTGCCTGGAGTATAACGGGACAAATTGGAAACACCATATATTTT. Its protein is CAWSITGQIGNTIYF.

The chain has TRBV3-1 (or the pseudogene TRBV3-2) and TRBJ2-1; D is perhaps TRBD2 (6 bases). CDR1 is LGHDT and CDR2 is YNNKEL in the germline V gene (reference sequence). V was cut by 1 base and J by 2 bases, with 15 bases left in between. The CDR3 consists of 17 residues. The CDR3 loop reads CASSQVGGEDPYNEQFF. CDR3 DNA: TGTGCCAGCAGCCAAGTGGGCGGGGAAGACCCCTACAATGAGCAGTTCTTC.

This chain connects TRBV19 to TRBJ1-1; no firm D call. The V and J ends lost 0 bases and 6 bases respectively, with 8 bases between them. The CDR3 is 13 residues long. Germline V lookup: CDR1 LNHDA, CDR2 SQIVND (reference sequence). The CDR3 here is CASSIEGRAEAFF. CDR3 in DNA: TGTGCCAGTAGTATAGAAGGTCGGGCTGAAGCTTTCTTT.